This T cell receptor beta chain was sequenced in a study of shared clonotypes between healthy human individuals (dated by TCRdb to between 2020 and 2021). In terms of the full investigation: The cohort comprised two women and a few men aged 18 to 49 years. To estimate repertoire size and how much clonotypes are shared between individuals, the study performed deep sequencing of blood TCR repertoires from about five healthy adults. To increase sequencing depth and limit assay-specific biases, TCR repertoire library preparation and sequencing were carried out by different laboratories using diverse techniques. Each donor's leukapheresis produced roughly between roughly 0.85 and 10 billion PBMCs. For each donor, CD4 naive and CD4 memory were each given three plates, CD8 naive was given two plates, and CD8 memory was given one plate.

Overall results and qualifications from the work: Even with the large sequencing depth, rarefaction of the sorted-subset datasets indicated that sequencing was incomplete. Compared with non-shared clonotypes, clonotypes shared by all four sorted-subset donors had higher generation probabilities. Larger estimated clonotype richness was generally found for naive subsets than for memory subsets. Only blood was sampled, and tissue TCR repertoires likely differ from those in blood. Sharing across several donors was observed for about 5% of naive CD4, over 3% of naive CD8, over 2% of memory CD4, and around 0.4% of memory CD8 clonotypes. The small number of donors limited the genetic and exposure-history diversity represented. Pairwise subsampling led to the expectation that sequencing depth would affect the degree of clonotype sharing among donors.

Using the deep immunoSEQ assay, TCR CDR3 regions were amplified from genomic DNA by multiplex PCR. For each cell subset, the extracted genomic DNA was distributed evenly across all wells of several immunoSEQ 96-well plates, and each plate served as one replicate. For sorted subsets, each replicate PCR was loaded with approximately 0.2 ug genomic DNA, equivalent to 30,000 or so T cell genomes. Purified libraries were measured with a Qubit 3.0 fluorometer, size-checked on a Bioanalyzer 2100, and measured again with the KAPA Library Quantification kit. Every immunoSEQ 96-well plate was sequenced on a dedicated single-read 150-cycle Illumina NextSeq 550 flow cell. As for the original processing: Because only junctional sequences without quality scores were contained in the immunoSEQ output, filtering matching that applied to full-length reads could not be performed. To assign V/J genes and CDR3, sequences were annotated using PyIR, a Python wrapper for IgBLAST v1.9, with IMGT germline references. Reads with weak V/J assignments (E-value above 1e-6), missing CDR3, stop codons, out-of-frame junctions, or ambiguous translated residues were removed. V3J clonotypes were defined by identical inferred V gene, J gene, and CDR3 amino acid sequence. Percentage overlap between repertoires was calculated by dividing the number of shared unique clonotypes by the size of the smaller repertoire. Repertoire richness was assessed with RTK rarefaction, the Chao1 estimator, and Recon v2.1 estimates of unobserved clonotypes. Generation probabilities were computed with OLGA for all TCRbeta clonotypes obtained by the gDNA method from a handful of donors. TCRdb mirrors the immuneACCESS table, restricted to in-frame sequences. Some clones are absent from its copies; in checked studies, under half trace to an unresolved V gene, and the reason for the others is unknown. V, J and clone size are taken as reported in that table, and D and trimming were inferred from the DNA itself. The sample table holds about 380,000 clones, of which about 96% were seen once. Of the sample, approximately 0.32% falls within the top ten clones.

Only one count was recorded for this clone. Its binding antigen is unknown. Nothing much larger sits one base from this clone, and base qualities are not available. CDR1 and CDR2, looked up from the germline V gene (reference sequence), are LNHDA and SQIVND. The trim is 4 bases for V and 4 bases for J, with a gap of 12 bases between the germline ends. From the cysteine through the phenylalanine, the CDR3 covers 14 amino acids. The CDR3 DNA has 42 bases and is translated from base 1. The donors were healthy, HIV-negative adults who had no recently reported acute infections or vaccinations. Every donor was a Caucasian adult residing in Nashville, Tennessee, USA. CD8 memory samples were composed of magnetically selected CD45RO+ cells combined with CCR7-negative CD45RA+ effector memory (TemRA) cells. Blood was collected by leukapheresis, and PBMCs were isolated by Ficoll-Histopaque density gradient centrifugation and then cryopreserved in liquid nitrogen vapor phase. Analytical flow cytometry was used to check the purity and quantity of every magnetically sorted T cell population. From each sorted fraction, genomic DNA was isolated and quantified by UV absorbance on a Nanodrop 2000c.

The material sequenced was memory CD8+ T cells sorted from blood. In light of the paper, this sample's cell subset or site label describes: CD45RO+ cells pooled with CCR7-negative TemRA cells. The TCR sequence derives from a man aged 30 to 39 in good health. Recombination linked TRBV19 to TRBJ2-3; TRBD2 is a weak D gene call, 5 bases matching. The DNA sequence reads TGTGCCAGTAGTAAGAGCGGACGGTCAGATACGCAGTATTTT. Its protein is CASSKSGRSDTQYF.